The 26 T cell receptor beta chains below all came from one sample that was sequenced in a study of T cell responses to AZD1222 COVID-19 vaccine. Here immunoSEQ multiplex PCR was the method, and the copy in TCRdb shows in-frame clones only, minus some. The sample records roughly 100,000 clones, approximately 91% being singletons. Sequenced here: peripheral blood, sampled 28 days after the second AZD1222 dose. Source of these receptors: an adult who received the AZD1222 COVID-19 vaccine.

This chain links TRBV6-5 with TRBJ1-1; D remains ambiguous. Between the trimmed V and J ends, which lost 0 bases and 4 bases, there was a span of 15 bases. The length of the CDR3 is 16 residues. CDR1 and CDR2 (germline): MNHEY, SVGAGI. The CDR3 nucleotides read TGTGCCAGCAGTTACTCGACCAGCCTTATGAGCACTGAAGCTTTCTTT. It is translated as CASSYSTSLMSTEAFF.

The chain employs TRBV3-1 (or the pseudogene TRBV3-2) and TRBJ1-2; D uncertain. The CDR3 totals 13 residues. CDR1 LGHDT and CDR2 YNNKEL come from the germline V gene (reference sequence). Trimming took off 4 bases at V and 8 bases at J, with 14 bases between the two ends. DNA of the CDR3: TGTGCCAGCAGCCCCGCCAGGTTAGGCGGCTACACCTTC. It encodes CASSPARLGGYTF.

The V and J genes are TRBV5-8 and TRBJ1-5, with a possible D match to TRBD1 (5 bases). CDR3 length: 15 residues. Trimming took off 4 bases at V and 0 bases at J, with 11 bases between the two ends. Germline CDR1 is SGHTS and CDR2 is YDEGEE. The CDR3 DNA reads TGTGCCAGCAGCCTAACAGGATATAGCAATCAGCCCCAGCATTTT. It is translated as CASSLTGYSNQPQHF.

The chain is built from TRBV6-4 and TRBJ1-5, with TRBD1 matching 10 bases. The CDR3 extends over 14 amino acids. The germline CDR1 and CDR2 sequences are MRHNA and SNTAGT. The ends lost 5 bases at V and 7 bases at J; junction bases unmatched: 5. The CDR3 DNA is TGTGCCAGCAGTCACGGGACAGGGGAACAGCCCCAGCATTTT. Protein: CASSHGTGEQPQHF.

The genes are TRBV7-9 and TRBJ2-1; 7 bases match TRBD1. Per the germline V gene, CDR1 is SEHNR and CDR2 is FQNEAQ (reference sequence). V gave up 3 bases and J gave up 2 bases; unmatched junction bases: 4. The CDR3 spans 15 residues. In DNA, the CDR3 is TGTGCCAGCAGCTTGAGAGGGGGCGCCTACAATGAGCAGTTCTTC. Encoded protein: CASSLRGGAYNEQFF.

This chain joins TRBV9 and TRBJ2-7, with 14 bases that match TRBD2. V gave up 3 bases and J gave up 6 bases; unmatched junction bases: 2. CDR1 is SGDLS and CDR2 is YYNGEE in the germline V gene. The CDR3 spans 14 residues. CDR3 amino acids: CASSEGLAGVEQYF. Written as DNA, the CDR3 is TGTGCCAGCAGCGAGGGACTAGCGGGAGTCGAGCAGTACTTC.

The CDR3 nucleotides are TGTGCCAGCAGCGGTCCCAACAGGGGTTACACTGAAGCTTTCTTT. It translates to CASSGPNRGYTEAFF. V and J are TRBV7-9 and TRBJ1-1, with 7 bases aligning to TRBD1. This CDR3 region has 15 residues. Germline V gives CDR1 SEHNR, CDR2 FQNEAQ (reference sequence). J gave up 3 bases and V 5 bases, and 9 bases lay outside the gene matches.

This clone was found once. The chain's CDR3 is CASSLGPRETQYF. As DNA, the CDR3 is TGTGCCAGCAGCCTAGGCCCCCGGGAGACCCAGTACTTC. The V gene is TRBV14, the J gene TRBJ2-5; D gene ambiguous. Germline CDR1 SGHDN, CDR2 FVKESK. V was shortened by 4 bases and J by 5 bases, with 11 bases between the two germline ends. The CDR3 spans 13 residues.

The rearrangement links TRBV6-1 to TRBJ2-7, with 7 nucleotides matching TRBD2. The CDR3 has 15 amino acids. The V gene end was trimmed by 2 bases and the J gene end by 0 bases; junction bases not matched to a gene: 4. CDR1 and CDR2 from the germline V gene are MNHNS and SASEGT. DNA of the CDR3: TGTGCCAGCAGTGAATTCCAGCGGGGCTCCTACGAGCAGTACTTC. This sequence encodes CASSEFQRGSYEQYF.

The rearrangement links TRBV9 to TRBJ1-2; D gene unclear. Germline lookup yields CDR1 SGDLS and CDR2 YYNGEE. Trimming cost V 6 bases and J 2 bases, with 14 bases left between them. The CDR3 is 14 amino acids. In nucleotides, the CDR3 is TGTGCCAGCACCCTCAAAGCTCAGAACTATGGCTACACCTTC. Translating it yields CASTLKAQNYGYTF.

The J gene is TRBJ2-1, the V gene TRBV5-4; TRBD2 matches 15 bases. The length of the CDR3 is 17 residues. V was pared by 4 bases and J by 7 bases, with 9 bases of the junction left unmatched. Germline V gene lookup returns CDR1 SGHNT and CDR2 YYREEE (reference sequence). The CDR3 nucleotides read TGTGCCAGCAGCCCTCGGACTAGCGGGAGGGCCGTGAATGAGCAGTTCTTC. Its protein is CASSPRTSGRAVNEQFF.

The chain joins TRBV5-8 to TRBJ2-1, with D maybe TRBD1 (6 bases). V lost 4 bases, J lost 8 bases, and 13 bases lay in between. The CDR3 has 13 residues. The germline V gene encodes CDR1 SGHTS and CDR2 YDEGEE. The CDR3 DNA follows: TGTGCCAGCAGCCCTAACTGGGGGCATGAGCAGTTCTTC. Its translation is CASSPNWGHEQFF.

The chain uses TRBV7-9 and TRBJ2-1; TRBD1 matches at 10 bases. Unmatched junction bases numbered 6, after V lost 5 bases and J lost 5 bases. The V gene's germline CDR1 is SEHNR and CDR2 FQNEAQ (reference sequence). The CDR3 is 15 residues long. CDR3 DNA sequence: TGTGCCAGCAGCCGAAGGACAGGGGGGAACAATGAGCAGTTCTTC. It specifies CASSRRTGGNNEQFF.

The chain uses TRBV12-5 and TRBJ1-6, with D tentatively TRBD1 (6 bases). This CDR3 has 15 residues. Trimming took 6 bases from V and 11 from J, leaving 20 bases between them. The germline gives CDR1 LGHNT, CDR2 FRNRAP. The CDR3 DNA follows: TGTGCTAGTGGATTTAAGGGGACATATTGGCCACCCCTCCACTTT. It translates to CASGFKGTYWPPLHF.

V and J are TRBV30 and TRBJ2-5; no clear D. V was cut by 3 bases and J by 4 bases, with 15 bases left in between. This CDR3 has 14 amino acids. Germline V gives CDR1 GTSNPN, CDR2 SVGIG (reference sequence). Here the CDR3 DNA reads TGTGCCTGGAGCCGACCCTCGGTGGGAGAGACCCAGTACTTC. It yields the protein CAWSRPSVGETQYF.

The V call is TRBV24-1, the J call TRBJ2-5; 9 nucleotides match TRBD1. The CDR3 contains 17 residues. V shed 4 bases and J 5 bases; nucleotides not matched to a gene: 13. Germline assignment: CDR1 KGHDR and CDR2 SFDVKD. The CDR3, as DNA: TGTGCCACCAGTGACCTGCAGGGACAGGGTAGGGGGGAGACCCAGTACTTC. Amino acids: CATSDLQGQGRGETQYF.

The chain joins TRBV5-1 to TRBJ1-4, with 7 bases lining up with TRBD1. The CDR3 has 15 residues. V dropped 2 bases and J dropped 6; count of bases not matched to a gene: 7. Per germline, CDR1 SGHRS and CDR2 YFSETQ. CDR3 sequence: CASSFSRDSYEKLFF. As DNA, the CDR3 is TGCGCCAGCAGCTTCTCCCGGGACAGTTATGAAAAACTGTTTTTT.

The rearrangement links TRBV18 to TRBJ2-7; 7 nucleotides line up with TRBD2. Germline V gives CDR1 KGHSH, CDR2 LQKENI. The J segment lost 2 bases and the V segment lost 6 bases, leaving 10 bases of the junction unmatched. The CDR3 runs to 15 residues. The CDR3 protein is CASSSASGVTYEQYF. CDR3 nucleotide sequence: TGTGCCAGCTCTTCGGCTAGCGGAGTGACCTACGAGCAGTACTTC. The entire variable domain, with the rest obtained from reference TRBV18 and TRBJ2-7, is as follows: NAGVMQNPRHLVRRRGQEARLRCSPMKGHSHVYWYRQLPEEGLKFMVYLQKENIIDESGMPKERFSAEFPKEGPSILRIQQVVRGDSAAYFCASSSASGVTYEQYFGPGTRLTVT.

The V and J genes are TRBV10-3 and TRBJ2-7, with 8 bases matching TRBD1. This CDR3 is built from 17 residues. Germline CDR1 and CDR2: ENHRY and SYGVKD. After removal of 4 bases from V and 0 bases from J, the junction contained 11 bases not matched to a gene. The CDR3 DNA sequence: TGTGCCATCAGTGTGGTTGTAGGACAGGGTAGCTCCTACGAGCAGTACTTC. The encoded protein is CAISVVVGQGSSYEQYF.

The rearrangement joins TRBV6-5 to TRBJ2-3; D ambiguous. This CDR3 is 15 amino acids long. The germline V and J ends were trimmed by 0 bases and 4 bases, with 11 bases remaining between them. CDR1 and CDR2 (germline): MNHEY, SVGAGI. The CDR3 loop reads CASSYSFLSSDTQYF. CDR3 DNA sequence: TGTGCCAGCAGTTACTCTTTCCTTTCCTCAGATACGCAGTATTTT.

The chain combines TRBV15 with TRBJ1-2; TRBD1 aligns across 8 bases. J was trimmed by 4 bases and V by 0 bases; bases with no gene match: 7. The CDR3 covers 16 residues. Germline V CDR1 and CDR2: LNHNV, YYDKDF (reference sequence). DNA of the CDR3: TGTGCCACCAGCAGAGAGGAATGGACAGGGTCCTATGGCTACACCTTC. Protein: CATSREEWTGSYGYTF.

This chain connects TRBV7-9 to TRBJ2-5; D is tentatively TRBD1 or TRBD2 (6 bases each). Trimming stripped 0 bases from V and 4 bases from J, with 15 bases between. The CDR3 totals 16 residues. Per germline, CDR1 SEHNR and CDR2 FQNEAQ (reference sequence). CDR3 DNA: TGTGCCAGCAGCTTAGCCCTGGGGGCGGGAAGAGAGACCCAGTACTTC. Residues: CASSLALGAGRETQYF.

This chain links TRBV19 with TRBJ1-5; D unclear. The V end was cut by 5 bases, the J end by 4 bases, with 15 bases between. This CDR3 comprises 15 residues. Germline assignment: CDR1 LNHDA and CDR2 SQIVND (reference sequence). In DNA form, the CDR3 reads TGTGCCAGTAGTCCGCGGGGTGGTCAGAATCAGCCCCAGCATTTT. Protein sequence: CASSPRGGQNQPQHF.

This chain links TRBV19 with TRBJ1-1; D might be TRBD1 (6 bases). With 4 bases removed from V and 0 bases from J, the gap between germline ends came to 9 bases. The germline V gene has CDR1 LNHDA and CDR2 SQIVND (reference sequence). CDR3 length equals 14 residues. The CDR3 DNA is TGTGCCAGTAGTAAGACAGGATTGAACACTGAAGCTTTCTTT. Its translation: CASSKTGLNTEAFF.

This rearrangement joins TRBV3-1 (or the pseudogene TRBV3-2) to TRBJ2-5; no clear D. This CDR3 region has 14 residues. Germline V CDR1 and CDR2: LGHDT, YNNKEL (reference sequence). V gave up 1 base and J gave up 2 bases, with 8 bases separating them. CDR3 sequence (DNA): TGTGCCAGCAGCCAAGGGCCAGTTCAAGAGACCCAGTACTTC. It specifies CASSQGPVQETQYF.

This clone has just one count. The gene calls are TRBV3-1 (or the pseudogene TRBV3-2) and TRBJ1-1, with TRBD1 as a possible D gene (5 bases). Germline assignment: CDR1 LGHDT and CDR2 YNNKEL (reference sequence). The CDR3 is made up of 13 amino acids. V gave up 1 base and J gave up 3 bases, with 6 bases separating them. The CDR3 region is CASSQVRDTEAFF. DNA for the CDR3: TGTGCCAGCAGCCAAGTCAGGGACACTGAAGCTTTCTTT.